This T cell receptor (beta chain) was obtained from a study of T cells after yellow fever vaccination. Synthesis of TCR cDNA relied on 5'RACE template switching, which attached a universal primer site and UMIs. One entry per CDR3 protein, called by TCRdb with MiXCR from the 5' RACE reads. This table has hundreds of thousands of distinct CDR3 sequences, approximately 13% appearing once. General study results and limits: Most primary-vaccination clones reappeared after the booster (about 96% CD4, around 88% CD8). Abundant bulk-population clonotypes could contaminate the FACS-sorted repertoires.

Germline-derived CDR1 and CDR2 are SGHRS and YFSETQ. Trimming took 1 base from V and 5 from J; bases not matched to a gene: 8. The CDR3 consists of 16 residues. This clonotype was observed a few times. Antigen: not known. The sequenced sample was CD4+ T cells sorted from PBMCs, obtained 15 days after the yellow fever booster vaccination. The chain carries TRBV5-1 and TRBJ2-3; TRBD2 agrees at 9 bases. The clonotype originates from a young man who received the YFV17D yellow fever vaccine. The CDR3 loop reads CASSLLGGGAVDTQYF. The CDR3 DNA is TGCGCCAGCAGCTTGCTTGGCGGGGGGGCCGTAGATACGCAGTATTTT.